These 21 T cell receptor beta chains originate from one sample sequenced in a study of T cell changes during pregnancy in multiple sclerosis. Using immunoSEQ multiplex PCR, the repertoire was profiled, and TCRdb retains in-frame clones only, with some absent. The sample has tens of thousands of clones, about 88% seen once. Sequenced here: CD8+ T cells from peripheral blood mononuclear cells, sampled after pregnancy. All receptors derive from a female donor with multiple sclerosis, enrolled in a pregnancy study.

The V call is TRBV4-3, the J call TRBJ1-1; D gene unclear. The CDR3 length is 15 residues. Germline-derived CDR1 and CDR2 are LGHNA and YSLEER. Between the trimmed V and J ends, which lost 4 bases and 1 base, there was a span of 13 bases. CDR3 coding DNA: TGCGCCAGCAGCCGGCTGAGTGGAGGGAACACTGAAGCTTTCTTT. Its translation: CASSRLSGGNTEAFF.

This chain joins TRBV19 and TRBJ2-7, with 7 bases lining up with TRBD2. With V trimmed by 7 bases and J by 4 bases, 7 bases remained unmatched. Germline V lookup: CDR1 LNHDA, CDR2 SQIVND (reference sequence). CDR3 length: 13 amino acids. CDR3 nucleotides: TGTGCCAGTAAGGTGGCGGGAGCTTACGAGCAGTACTTC. Residues: CASKVAGAYEQYF. Full variable domain (outside the CDR3, taken from reference TRBV19 and TRBJ2-7): DGGITQSPKYLFRKEGQNVTLSCEQNLNHDAMYWYRQDPGQGLRLIYYSQIVNDFQKGDIAEGYSVSREKKESFPLTVTSAQKNPTAFYLCASKVAGAYEQYFGPGTRLTVT.

By its share, this clone is medium-sized. The V gene is TRBV2, the J gene TRBJ2-1; TRBD1 might be the D (6 bases). The CDR3 covers 12 residues. Trimming pared 8 bases from V and 8 bases from J, leaving 13 bases between. Germline-derived CDR1 and CDR2 are SNHLY and FYNNEI. The chain's CDR3 is CASSSGADEQFF. Here the CDR3 DNA reads TGTGCCAGCTCCTCAGGGGCGGATGAGCAGTTCTTC.

J is TRBJ1-5 and V is TRBV7-3, with D possibly being TRBD1 (6 bases). Germline V gives CDR1 SGHTA, CDR2 FQGTGA. V lost 5 bases to trimming and J lost 3 bases, with 8 bases between them. The CDR3 loop spans 13 amino acids. The CDR3 DNA follows: TGTGCCAGCAGCACAGGGCCCAATCAGCCCCAGCATTTT. It yields the protein CASSTGPNQPQHF.

This clone was detected only once. The chain combines TRBV29-1 with TRBJ2-4; TRBD1 aligns across 10 bases. Per the germline V gene, CDR1 is SQVTM and CDR2 is ANQGSEA. The CDR3 totals 15 residues. V was pared by 6 bases and J by 1 base, with 6 bases of the junction left unmatched. In DNA form, the CDR3 reads TGCAGCGTGTTCGACAGGGGGCTCGCCAAAAACATTCAGTACTTC. It encodes CSVFDRGLAKNIQYF.

This chain connects TRBV6-1 to TRBJ1-1, with D tentatively TRBD1 (5 bases). V was pared by 4 bases and J by 3 bases, with 15 bases between. The CDR3 is 15 residues long. Germline CDR1 reads MNHNS; CDR2 reads SASEGT. DNA for the CDR3: TGTGCCAGCAGTGCCCCAGGGAAGGGGTACACTGAAGCTTTCTTT. Protein: CASSAPGKGYTEAFF.

The rearrangement links TRBV9 to TRBJ1-2; D is undetermined. The V gene's germline CDR1 is SGDLS and CDR2 YYNGEE. The ends were cut back, 4 bases at V and 5 bases at J, with 6 bases in the middle. There are 11 residues in the CDR3. The CDR3 protein is CASSPEYGYTF. The CDR3 DNA reads TGTGCCAGCAGCCCGGAGTATGGCTACACCTTC. Variable domain in full (rest from reference TRBV9 and TRBJ1-2): DSGVTQTPKHLITATGQRVTLRCSPRSGDLSVYWYQQSLDQGLQFLIQYYNGEERAKGNILERFSAQQFPDLHSELNLSSLELGDSALYFCASSPEYGYTFGSGTRLTVV.

V is TRBV28 and J is TRBJ1-1; D not certain. Germline V gene data show CDR1 as MDHEN and CDR2 as SYDVKM. V was cut by 5 bases and J by 4 bases, with 14 bases left in between. This CDR3 is 14 amino acids long. The CDR3 region is CASSPHLFGTEAFF. Here the CDR3 DNA reads TGTGCCAGCAGTCCCCATCTATTTGGCACTGAAGCTTTCTTT.

The chain couples TRBV4-1 to TRBJ2-1, with 10 positions matching TRBD2. This CDR3 is 17 amino acids long. CDR1 MGHRA and CDR2 YSYEKL come from the germline V gene. With 1 base clipped from V and 7 bases from J, the junction kept 10 bases outside the gene matches. The CDR3 reads CASSQGSGAGGLNEQFF. CDR3 nucleotide sequence: TGCGCCAGCAGCCAAGGGTCCGGAGCGGGAGGGCTGAATGAGCAGTTCTTC.

The chain links TRBV4-1 to TRBJ2-3; 12 bases map to TRBD2. In germline, CDR1 is MGHRA, CDR2 YSYEKL. Trimming cost V 4 bases and J 2 bases; bases outside gene matches: 4. The CDR3 is 16 amino acids. The CDR3 nucleotides read TGCGCCAGCAGCCCGGGACTAGCGGGTGACACAGATACGCAGTATTTT. As protein: CASSPGLAGDTDTQYF.

V is TRBV27 and J is TRBJ1-2; TRBD1 is a possible D gene (6 bases). Looked up from germline, CDR1 is MNHEY and CDR2 is SMNVEV (reference sequence). This CDR3 is built from 15 residues. V gave up 5 bases and J gave up 3 bases, with 16 bases separating them. DNA of the CDR3: TGTGCCAGCAGTCCTACGACAGGACTCGACTATGGCTACACCTTC. Translating it yields CASSPTTGLDYGYTF.

This chain joins TRBV5-1 and TRBJ2-5; D possibly corresponds to TRBD2 (6 bases). Gene TRBJ2-7 matches the end of the DNA better, so the J call may be wrong. The CDR3 has 14 residues. Germline V gene lookup returns CDR1 SGHRS and CDR2 YFSETQ. As DNA, the CDR3 is TGCGCCAGCAGCTTGGGGGGGGATACCTACGAGCAGTACTTC. Translating it yields CASSLGGDTYEQYF.

This clone was picked up one time. DNA for the CDR3: TGTGCCAGCAGCCTCACAGGGGTTGGCTACACCTTC. It translates to CASSLTGVGYTF. This sequence joins TRBV7-9 and TRBJ1-2, with 7 bases that match TRBD1. The CDR3 is made up of 12 amino acids. The trim removed 5 bases at V and 7 bases at J, leaving 4 bases unmatched. Germline CDR1 and CDR2: SEHNR and FQNEAQ (reference sequence).

The chain links TRBV5-4 to TRBJ2-3; 8 bases are shared with TRBD1. This CDR3 region has 16 residues. Germline trimming cut 0 bases from V and 3 bases from J; bases unmatched to any gene: 6. Germline V gene data show CDR1 as SGHNT and CDR2 as YYREEE (reference sequence). This CDR3 is CASSLGTGSVTDTQYF. CDR3 bases: TGTGCCAGCAGCTTGGGGACAGGGTCAGTTACAGATACGCAGTATTTT.

The chain recombines TRBV7-9 with TRBJ2-2; tentative D call: TRBD1 (5 bases). V was trimmed by 7 bases and J by 3 bases, leaving 21 bases between them. This CDR3 has 17 amino acids. Germline V gene data show CDR1 as SEHNR and CDR2 as FQNEAQ (reference sequence). DNA of the CDR3: TGTGCCAGCAACGACCCAGGGTCCCCAAGTGACACCGGGGAGCTGTTTTTT. Translated, it gives CASNDPGSPSDTGELFF. Together with reference TRBV7-9 and TRBJ2-2, the CDR3 gives the full variable domain: DTGVSQNPRHKITKRGQNVTFRCDPISEHNRLYWYRQTLGQGPEFLTYFQNEAQLEKSRLLSDRFSAERPKGSFSTLEIQRTEQGDSAMYLCASNDPGSPSDTGELFFGEGSRLTVL.

The gene calls are TRBV19 and TRBJ1-5; no clear D gene. The V end was cut by 6 bases, the J end by 0 bases, with 12 bases between. The CDR3 spans 15 residues. Germline assignment: CDR1 LNHDA and CDR2 SQIVND (reference sequence). The CDR3 sequence is CASRPLEHSNQPQHF. The CDR3 DNA reads TGTGCCAGTAGGCCCCTTGAGCATAGCAATCAGCCCCAGCATTTT. Supplemented by reference TRBV19 and TRBJ1-5, the full variable domain reads DGGITQSPKYLFRKEGQNVTLSCEQNLNHDAMYWYRQDPGQGLRLIYYSQIVNDFQKGDIAEGYSVSREKKESFPLTVTSAQKNPTAFYLCASRPLEHSNQPQHFGDGTRLSIL.

The genes are TRBV12-5 and TRBJ2-1, with 12 bases matching TRBD2. This CDR3 contains 16 residues. J gave up 7 bases and V 6 bases, and 10 bases lay outside the gene matches. Germline assignment: CDR1 LGHNT and CDR2 FRNRAP. CDR3 in DNA: TGTGCTAGTGGGCCCCTAGCGGGAGGGCCTAATAATGAGCAGTTCTTC. It encodes CASGPLAGGPNNEQFF.

This sequence joins TRBV30 and TRBJ2-7; weak D call: TRBD2 (5 bases). V shed 4 bases and J shed 0 bases, with 16 bases lying between them. Per the germline V gene, CDR1 is GTSNPN and CDR2 is SVGIG (reference sequence). The CDR3 loop spans 15 amino acids. The CDR3 loop is CAWTIGLGSSYEQYF. In nucleotides, the CDR3 is TGTGCCTGGACCATCGGACTGGGGAGCTCCTACGAGCAGTACTTC.

The rearrangement uses TRBV27 and TRBJ2-7; 7 bases line up with TRBD1. V lost 5 bases and J lost 4; bases outside the gene matches: 11. Germline V CDR1 and CDR2: MNHEY, SMNVEV (reference sequence). This CDR3 has 15 residues. The CDR3 reads CASSASRQGVYEQYF. CDR3 coding DNA: TGTGCCAGCAGTGCCTCGCGACAGGGAGTGTACGAGCAGTACTTC.

This clone was counted a single time. The V gene is TRBV14, the J gene TRBJ2-7; 9 nucleotides match TRBD2. Per germline, CDR1 SGHDN and CDR2 FVKESK. The junction had 6 bases not matched to a gene; V was cut back by 4 bases and J by 5 bases. This CDR3 has 14 residues. CDR3 residues: CASSRGGRVHEQYF. DNA of the CDR3: TGTGCCAGCAGCCGTGGCGGGAGGGTCCACGAGCAGTACTTC.

The V gene is TRBV28, the J gene TRBJ2-2; D is uncertain. The germline gives CDR1 MDHEN, CDR2 SYDVKM. The V gene lost 6 bases and the J gene lost 5 bases, with 13 bases spanning the gap. CDR3 length: 14 residues. Here the CDR3 reads CASSPRVRTGELFF. CDR3 coding DNA: TGTGCCAGCAGCCCCCGGGTTAGGACCGGGGAGCTGTTTTTT. The whole variable domain, filled in from reference TRBV28 and TRBJ2-2, reads DVKVTQSSRYLVKRTGEKVFLECVQDMDHENMFWYRQDPGLGLRLIYFSYDVKMKEKGDIPEGYSVSREKKERFSLILESASTNQTSMYLCASSPRVRTGELFFGEGSRLTVL.